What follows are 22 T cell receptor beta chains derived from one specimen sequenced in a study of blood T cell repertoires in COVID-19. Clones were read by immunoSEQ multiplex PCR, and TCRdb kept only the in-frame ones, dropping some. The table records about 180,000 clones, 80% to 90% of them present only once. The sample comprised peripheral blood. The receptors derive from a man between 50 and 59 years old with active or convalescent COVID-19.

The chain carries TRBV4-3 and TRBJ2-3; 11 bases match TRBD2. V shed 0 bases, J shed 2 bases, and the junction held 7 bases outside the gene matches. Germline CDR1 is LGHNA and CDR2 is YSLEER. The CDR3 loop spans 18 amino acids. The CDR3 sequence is CASSQDSSTSGATDTQYF. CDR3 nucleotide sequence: TGCGCCAGCAGCCAAGATTCGTCGACTAGCGGGGCCACAGATACGCAGTATTTT.

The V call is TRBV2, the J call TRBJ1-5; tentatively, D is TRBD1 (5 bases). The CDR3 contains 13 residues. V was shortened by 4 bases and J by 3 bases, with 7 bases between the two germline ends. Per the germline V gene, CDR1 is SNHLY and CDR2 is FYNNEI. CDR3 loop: CASSAGLNQPQHF. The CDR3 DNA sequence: TGTGCCAGCAGTGCAGGGCTCAATCAGCCCCAGCATTTT.

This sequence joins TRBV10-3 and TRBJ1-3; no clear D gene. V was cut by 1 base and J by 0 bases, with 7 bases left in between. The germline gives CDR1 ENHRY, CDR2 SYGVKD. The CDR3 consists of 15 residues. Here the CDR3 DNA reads TGTGCCATCAGTGAGTACAGTAGCTCTGGAAACACCATATATTTT. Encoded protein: CAISEYSSSGNTIYF.

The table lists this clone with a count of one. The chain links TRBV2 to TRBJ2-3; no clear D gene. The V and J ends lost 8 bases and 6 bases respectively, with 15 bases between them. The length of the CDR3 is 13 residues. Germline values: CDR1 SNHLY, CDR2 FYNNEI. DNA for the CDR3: TGTGCCAGCTCCCCACGCGTGTTCGATACGCAGTATTTT. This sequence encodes CASSPRVFDTQYF.

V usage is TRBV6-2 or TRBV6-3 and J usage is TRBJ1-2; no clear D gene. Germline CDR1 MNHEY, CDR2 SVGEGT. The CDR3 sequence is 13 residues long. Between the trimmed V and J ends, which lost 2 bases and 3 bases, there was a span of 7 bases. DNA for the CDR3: TGTGCCAGCAGTTACGCGGCAGACTATGGCTACACCTTC. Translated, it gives CASSYAADYGYTF.

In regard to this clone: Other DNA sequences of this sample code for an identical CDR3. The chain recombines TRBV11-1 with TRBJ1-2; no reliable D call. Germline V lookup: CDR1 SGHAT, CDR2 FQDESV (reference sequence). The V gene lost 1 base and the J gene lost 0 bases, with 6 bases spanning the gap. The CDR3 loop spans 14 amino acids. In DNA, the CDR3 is TGTGCCAGCAGCTTAGACTCAACTAACTATGGCTACACCTTC. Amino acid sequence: CASSLDSTNYGYTF.

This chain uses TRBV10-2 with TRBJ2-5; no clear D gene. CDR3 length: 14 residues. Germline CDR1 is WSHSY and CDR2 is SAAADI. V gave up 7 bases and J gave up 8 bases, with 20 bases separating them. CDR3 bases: TGCGCCAGCACACCTATCGCGTCCGACAATACCCAGTACTTC. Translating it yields CASTPIASDNTQYF.

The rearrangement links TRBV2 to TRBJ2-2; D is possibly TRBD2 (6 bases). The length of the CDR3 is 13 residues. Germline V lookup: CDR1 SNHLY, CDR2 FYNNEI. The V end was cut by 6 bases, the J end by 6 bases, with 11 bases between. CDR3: CASRREQAGELFF. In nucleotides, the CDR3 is TGTGCCAGCAGACGGGAGCAGGCCGGGGAGCTGTTTTTT.

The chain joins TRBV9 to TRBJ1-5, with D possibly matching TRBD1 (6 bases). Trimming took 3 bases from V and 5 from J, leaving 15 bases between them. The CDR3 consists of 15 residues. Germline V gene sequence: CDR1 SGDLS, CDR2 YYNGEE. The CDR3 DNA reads TGTGCCAGCAGCGCCCACCGGGACAACGATCAGCCCCAGCATTTT. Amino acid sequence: CASSAHRDNDQPQHF.

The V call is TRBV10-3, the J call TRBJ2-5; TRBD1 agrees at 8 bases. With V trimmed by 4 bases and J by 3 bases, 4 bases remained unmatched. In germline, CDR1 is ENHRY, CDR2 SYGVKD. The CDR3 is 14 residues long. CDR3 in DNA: TGTGCCATCAGTGCGGAGACAGGGGAAGAGACCCAGTACTTC. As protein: CAISAETGEETQYF.

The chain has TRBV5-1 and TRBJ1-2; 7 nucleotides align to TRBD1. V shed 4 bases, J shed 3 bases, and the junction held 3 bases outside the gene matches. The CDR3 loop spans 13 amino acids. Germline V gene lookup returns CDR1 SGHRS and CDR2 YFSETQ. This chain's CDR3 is CASSLDRDYGYTF. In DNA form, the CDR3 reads TGCGCCAGCAGCCTCGACAGGGACTATGGCTACACCTTC.

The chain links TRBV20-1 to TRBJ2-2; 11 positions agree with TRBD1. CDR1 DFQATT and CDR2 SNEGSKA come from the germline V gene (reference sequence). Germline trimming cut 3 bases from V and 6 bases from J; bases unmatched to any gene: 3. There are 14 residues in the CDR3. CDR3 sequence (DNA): TGCAGTGCTAGTTGGGACAGGGGGTCCGGGGAGCTGTTTTTT. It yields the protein CSASWDRGSGELFF.

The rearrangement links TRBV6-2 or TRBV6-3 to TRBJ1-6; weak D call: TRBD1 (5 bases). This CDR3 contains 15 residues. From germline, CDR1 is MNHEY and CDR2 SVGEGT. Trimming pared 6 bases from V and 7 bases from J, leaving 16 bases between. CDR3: CASSRRQTQNSPLHF. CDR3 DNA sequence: TGTGCCAGCAGCCGCCGACAGACCCAAAATTCACCCCTCCACTTT.

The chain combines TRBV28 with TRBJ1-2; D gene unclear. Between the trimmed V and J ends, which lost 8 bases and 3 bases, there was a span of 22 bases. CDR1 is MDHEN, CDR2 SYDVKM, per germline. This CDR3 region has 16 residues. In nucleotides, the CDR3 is TGTGCCAGCCTCCAAGCCGGGGTCTGGCAATACTATGGCTACACCTTC. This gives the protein CASLQAGVWQYYGYTF.

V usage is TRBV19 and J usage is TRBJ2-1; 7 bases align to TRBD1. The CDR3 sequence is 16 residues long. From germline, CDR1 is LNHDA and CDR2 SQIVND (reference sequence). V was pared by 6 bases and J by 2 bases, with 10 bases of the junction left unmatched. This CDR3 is CASSLAYRGPYNEQFF. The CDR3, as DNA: TGTGCCAGTAGCCTGGCCTACAGGGGCCCCTACAATGAGCAGTTCTTC.

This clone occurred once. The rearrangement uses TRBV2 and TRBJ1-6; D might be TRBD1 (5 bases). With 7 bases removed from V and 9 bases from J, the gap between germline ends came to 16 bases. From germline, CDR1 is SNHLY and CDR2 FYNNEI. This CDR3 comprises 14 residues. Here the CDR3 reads CASTGNSIRSPLHF. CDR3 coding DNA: TGTGCCAGCACAGGGAATAGTATCCGTTCACCCCTCCACTTT.

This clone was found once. The CDR3 region has the DNA TGTGCCAGCAGCCCGAGACAGGGTGGGAACTATGGCTACACCTTC. It encodes CASSPRQGGNYGYTF. The chain combines TRBV7-2 with TRBJ1-2; 7 bases are a match to TRBD1. Germline V gene lookup returns CDR1 SGHTA and CDR2 FQGNSA. This CDR3 region has 15 residues. Germline trimming cut 5 bases from V and 2 bases from J; bases unmatched to any gene: 8.

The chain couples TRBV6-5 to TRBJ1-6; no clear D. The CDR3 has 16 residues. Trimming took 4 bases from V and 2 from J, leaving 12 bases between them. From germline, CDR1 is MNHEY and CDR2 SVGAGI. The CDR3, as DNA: TGTGCCAGCAGTTGGAGTCGGTCGACCTATAATTCACCCCTCCACTTT. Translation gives CASSWSRSTYNSPLHF.

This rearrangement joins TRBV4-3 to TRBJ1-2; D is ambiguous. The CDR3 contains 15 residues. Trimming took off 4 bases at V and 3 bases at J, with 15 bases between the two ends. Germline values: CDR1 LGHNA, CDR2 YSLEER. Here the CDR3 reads CASSLEAFSDYGYTF. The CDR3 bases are TGCGCCAGCAGCCTCGAGGCGTTTAGCGACTATGGCTACACCTTC.

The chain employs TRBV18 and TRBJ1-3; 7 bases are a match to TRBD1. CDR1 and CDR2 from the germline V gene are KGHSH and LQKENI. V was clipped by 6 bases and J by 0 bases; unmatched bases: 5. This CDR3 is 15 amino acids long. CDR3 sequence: CASSLGTVSGNTIYF. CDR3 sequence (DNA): TGTGCCAGCTCCCTCGGGACAGTCTCTGGAAACACCATATATTTT.

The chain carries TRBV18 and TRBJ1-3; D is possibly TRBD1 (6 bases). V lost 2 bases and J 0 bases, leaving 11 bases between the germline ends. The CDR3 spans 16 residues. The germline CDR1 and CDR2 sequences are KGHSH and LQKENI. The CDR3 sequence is CASSPGGPLSGNTIYF. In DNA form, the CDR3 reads TGTGCCAGCTCACCAGGGGGCCCGCTCTCTGGAAACACCATATATTTT. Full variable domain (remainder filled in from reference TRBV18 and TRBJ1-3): NAGVMQNPRHLVRRRGQEARLRCSPMKGHSHVYWYRQLPEEGLKFMVYLQKENIIDESGMPKERFSAEFPKEGPSILRIQQVVRGDSAAYFCASSPGGPLSGNTIYFGEGSWLTVV.

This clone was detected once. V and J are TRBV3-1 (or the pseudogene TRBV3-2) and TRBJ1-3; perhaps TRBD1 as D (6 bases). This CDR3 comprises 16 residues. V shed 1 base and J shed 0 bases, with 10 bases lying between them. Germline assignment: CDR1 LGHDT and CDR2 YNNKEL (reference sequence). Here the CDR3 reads CASSQVGQSSGNTIYF. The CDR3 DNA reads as TGTGCCAGCAGCCAAGTTGGACAGAGCTCTGGAAACACCATATATTTT.